These 26 T cell receptor beta chains were sequenced from one sample in a study of beta chain features in type 1 diabetes. What was sequenced were expressed TCRB transcripts, since all of the isolated RNA had been reverse transcribed. The data were produced by immunoSEQ multiplex PCR, yet TCRdb's version contains in-frame clones alone and is incomplete. Of nearly 250,000 clones listed, less than 15% are singletons. The material sequenced was naive CD4+ T cells from blood. Receptor source: a woman aged 40 to 50 in good health.

This clone was observed a few times. The chain has TRBV9 and TRBJ1-6; TRBD1 agrees at 7 bases. The CDR3 has 14 residues. After removal of 3 bases from V and 9 bases from J, the junction contained 6 bases not matched to a gene. The germline V gene has CDR1 SGDLS and CDR2 YYNGEE. CDR3 DNA sequence: TGTGCCAGCAGCGCCCCAGGGGGTCGTTCACCCCTCCACTTT. This gives the protein CASSAPGGRSPLHF.

This clone was found a few times. The V gene is TRBV5-4, the J gene TRBJ1-4, with 8 bases aligning to TRBD1. This CDR3 has 13 residues. Germline assignment: CDR1 SGHNT and CDR2 YYREEE (reference sequence). J gave up 7 bases and V 1 base, and 0 bases lay outside the gene matches. The CDR3 bases are TGTGCCAGCAGCTTGACAGGGGGTGAAAAACTGTTTTTT. Translating gives CASSLTGGEKLFF.

This clone has a handful of counts. V gene TRBV7-2 combines with J gene TRBJ2-7; D may be TRBD1 (5 bases). This CDR3 contains 15 residues. With 2 bases removed from V and 3 bases from J, the gap between germline ends came to 14 bases. Germline CDR1 and CDR2: SGHTA and FQGNSA. CDR3 loop: CASSLRAGIDYEQYF. The CDR3 DNA follows: TGTGCCAGCAGCTTAAGGGCAGGGATTGACTACGAGCAGTACTTC.

This clone turned up a few times. This sequence joins TRBV6-5 and TRBJ2-2, with D possibly matching TRBD1 (5 bases). CDR1 is MNHEY and CDR2 is SVGAGI in the germline V gene. Between the trimmed V and J ends, which lost 0 bases and 6 bases, there was a span of 5 bases. The CDR3 loop spans 13 amino acids. CDR3 sequence (DNA): TGTGCCAGCAGTTACTCGGGGCCCGGGGAGCTGTTTTTT. Encoded protein: CASSYSGPGELFF.

The gene calls are TRBV5-1 and TRBJ2-3, with TRBD2 matching 8 bases. The germline V gene has CDR1 SGHRS and CDR2 YFSETQ. Trimming removed 0 bases from V and 6 bases from J; junction bases left unmatched: 9. The CDR3 runs to 16 residues. CDR3: CASSLDGGGPTDTQYF. The CDR3 nucleotides read TGCGCCAGCAGCTTGGATGGCGGGGGGCCTACGGATACGCAGTATTTT.

The chain has TRBV2 and TRBJ1-2; TRBD1 might be the D (6 bases). The V gene lost 7 bases and the J gene lost 5 bases, with 14 bases spanning the gap. This CDR3 is 13 amino acids long. CDR1 and CDR2 from the germline V gene are SNHLY and FYNNEI. DNA for the CDR3: TGTGCCAGCACAAACAGGGATCCATATGGCTACACCTTC. Its protein product is CASTNRDPYGYTF.

This clone has more than one count but fewer than ten. The CDR3 spells CASSGQGPYSPLHF. The DNA for the CDR3 is TGTGCCAGCAGTGGACAGGGGCCTTATTCACCCCTCCACTTT. The rearrangement joins TRBV6-1 to TRBJ1-6; TRBD1 matches 8 bases. From germline, CDR1 is MNHNS and CDR2 SASEGT. V shed 4 bases and J 8 bases; nucleotides not matched to a gene: 4. This CDR3 is 14 amino acids long.

In this sample, this clone turned up a few times. V gene TRBV19 combines with J gene TRBJ1-1, with TRBD1 as a possible D gene (6 bases). Trimming cost V 3 bases and J 5 bases, with 13 bases left between them. This CDR3 contains 14 residues. Germline V gives CDR1 LNHDA, CDR2 SQIVND (reference sequence). The CDR3 coding sequence is TGTGCCAGTAGTATCGGGGCAGGGGTGACTGAAGCTTTCTTT. This codes for CASSIGAGVTEAFF.

The rearrangement uses TRBV5-1 and TRBJ1-2; a weak D match, TRBD1 (6 bases). Germline V gene data show CDR1 as SGHRS and CDR2 as YFSETQ. CDR3 length: 13 amino acids. V gave up 4 bases and J gave up 8 bases, with 15 bases separating them. The CDR3 region has the DNA TGCGCCAGCAGCCAGACAGGAGGTGAGGGCTACACCTTC. Translating it yields CASSQTGGEGYTF.

This clone was seen more than once but under ten times. This rearrangement joins TRBV6-1 to TRBJ2-7, with no clear D. From germline, CDR1 is MNHNS and CDR2 SASEGT. This CDR3 has 11 amino acids. The germline V and J ends were trimmed by 7 bases and 2 bases, with 6 bases remaining between them. The CDR3 sequence is CASTPAYEQYF. The CDR3 region has the DNA TGTGCCAGCACCCCGGCCTACGAGCAGTACTTC.

This clone has just a few counts. The chain joins TRBV5-6 to TRBJ1-1; 7 nucleotides line up with TRBD1. This CDR3 comprises 14 residues. The junction had 9 bases not matched to a gene; V was cut back by 6 bases and J by 4 bases. Germline CDR1 reads SGHDT; CDR2 reads YYEEEE. The CDR3 is CASTQGQKGTEAFF. The CDR3 DNA reads TGTGCCAGCACCCAGGGACAGAAGGGCACTGAAGCTTTCTTT.

The chain couples TRBV11-2 to TRBJ2-1, with 7 bases fitting TRBD1. Unmatched junction bases numbered 3, after V lost 6 bases and J lost 4 bases. Germline V gives CDR1 SGHAT, CDR2 FQNNGV. The CDR3 extends over 13 amino acids. CDR3 sequence (DNA): TGTGCCAGCAGAGACAGGGTTTACAATGAGCAGTTCTTC. Amino acid sequence: CASRDRVYNEQFF.

This rearrangement joins TRBV2 to TRBJ1-1; D unclear. Trimming left V 2 bases short and J 6 bases short, with 13 bases between. Germline CDR1 and CDR2: SNHLY and FYNNEI. This CDR3 region has 14 residues. The CDR3 protein is CASSEWVSGAEAFF. CDR3 DNA: TGTGCCAGCAGTGAATGGGTAAGCGGCGCTGAAGCTTTCTTT.

The chain joins TRBV15 to TRBJ2-7; no definite D call. The germline CDR1 and CDR2 sequences are LNHNV and YYDKDF (reference sequence). Trimming stripped 0 bases from V and 5 bases from J, with 11 bases between. The CDR3 totals 14 residues. The CDR3 nucleotides read TGTGCCACCAGCAGAGATTACAGCTTGGACGAGCAGTACTTC. Translated, it gives CATSRDYSLDEQYF.

This clone was seen a few times. This chain connects TRBV11-2 to TRBJ2-3; 8 positions match TRBD2. This CDR3 spans 15 amino acids. The germline V gene has CDR1 SGHAT and CDR2 FQNNGV. With 5 bases clipped from V and 1 base from J, the junction kept 5 bases outside the gene matches. The CDR3 DNA follows: TGTGCCAGCAGCCGAGCGGGGGCAGGCACAGATACGCAGTATTTT. Translated, it gives CASSRAGAGTDTQYF.

The chain carries TRBV27 and TRBJ2-5; D unresolved. V lost 1 base to trimming and J lost 1 base, with 13 bases between them. Germline V gene data show CDR1 as MNHEY and CDR2 as SMNVEV (reference sequence). CDR3 length: 16 residues. CDR3 bases: TGTGCCAGCAGTTTATGGGCAAGAAGGTTCCAAGAGACCCAGTACTTC. The encoded protein is CASSLWARRFQETQYF.

The rearrangement joins TRBV21-1 to TRBJ2-7; no DNA check was done on the table's D call, TRBD1. TRBV21-1 is classified as a pseudogene. The CDR3 length is 15 residues. The CDR3 DNA reads TGTGCCAGCAGCATACAGGGGGTGCAGATGGGCGAGCAGTACTTC. Translated, it gives CASSIQGVQMGEQYF.

This sequence joins TRBV5-1 and TRBJ1-1; TRBD1 is a possible D gene (5 bases). This CDR3 is built from 15 residues. The V and J ends lost 1 base and 2 bases respectively, with 12 bases between them. The germline V gene has CDR1 SGHRS and CDR2 YFSETQ. Written as DNA, the CDR3 is TGCGCCAGCAGCTTGTTGCAGGGCCGAAACACTGAAGCTTTCTTT. As protein: CASSLLQGRNTEAFF.

In this sample, this clone turned up a few times. CDR3 sequence reads: CASSPKRGTGELFF. The CDR3 DNA sequence: TGTGCCAGCAGCCCAAAAAGGGGCACCGGGGAGCTGTTTTTT. The chain couples TRBV7-2 to TRBJ2-2, with D tentatively TRBD1 (5 bases). V dropped 5 bases and J dropped 4 bases, with 11 bases sitting between them. Germline V gene lookup returns CDR1 SGHTA and CDR2 FQGNSA. The CDR3 has 14 residues.

In this sample, this clone turned up a few times. The chain recombines TRBV7-9 with TRBJ2-5; 10 nucleotides agree with TRBD2. Germline lookup yields CDR1 SEHNR and CDR2 FQNEAQ (reference sequence). With 7 bases clipped from V and 3 bases from J, the junction kept 17 bases outside the gene matches. CDR3 length: 18 amino acids. The CDR3 coding sequence is TGTGCCAGCACAGGGTGGTCGAAGGTCCTAGCGGGGGAAGAGACCCAGTACTTC. Translating gives CASTGWSKVLAGEETQYF.

The table lists this clone with many counts. This chain connects TRBV15 to TRBJ1-6; maybe TRBD1 (5 bases). Germline CDR1 reads LNHNV; CDR2 reads YYDKDF (reference sequence). V lost 3 bases and J 14 bases, leaving 11 bases between the germline ends. The CDR3 loop spans 12 amino acids. CDR3 sequence (DNA): TGTGCCACCAGCAGCCGGGGGGAGGCCCTCCACTTT. This codes for CATSSRGEALHF. Full variable domain (remainder filled in from reference TRBV15 and TRBJ1-6): DAMVIQNPRYQVTQFGKPVTLSCSQTLNHNVMYWYQQKSSQAPKLLFHYYDKDFNNEADTPDNFQSRRPNTSFCFLDIRSPGLGDTAMYLCATSSRGEALHFGNGTRLTVT.

The chain employs TRBV5-4 and TRBJ1-1; D uncertain. V gave up 4 bases and J gave up 3 bases, with 16 bases separating them. Looked up from germline, CDR1 is SGHNT and CDR2 is YYREEE (reference sequence). The CDR3 covers 15 residues. The CDR3 here is CASSTRRSLDTEAFF. The CDR3 DNA sequence: TGTGCCAGCAGCACCAGGCGCAGCCTGGACACTGAAGCTTTCTTT.

There are a few counts of this clone. V gene TRBV18 combines with J gene TRBJ1-5; no clear D. The V gene lost 3 bases and the J gene lost 0 bases, with 6 bases spanning the gap. From germline, CDR1 is KGHSH and CDR2 LQKENI. The CDR3 contains 14 residues. This chain's CDR3 is CASSPPYSNQPQHF. CDR3 DNA: TGTGCCAGCTCACCCCCGTATAGCAATCAGCCCCAGCATTTT.

This clone was counted a few times. CDR3 region: CASAGTKETQYF. Here the CDR3 DNA reads TGTGCCAGCGCCGGGACAAAAGAGACCCAGTACTTC. The genes are TRBV6-5 and TRBJ2-5; TRBD1 is a possible D gene (6 bases). The CDR3 extends over 12 amino acids. V lost 8 bases, J lost 3 bases, and 10 bases lay in between. CDR1 is MNHEY and CDR2 is SVGAGI in the germline V gene.

The J gene is TRBJ1-1, the V gene TRBV18, with 9 bases aligning to TRBD1. CDR3 length: 14 amino acids. The junction had 4 bases not matched to a gene; V was cut back by 4 bases and J by 4 bases. CDR1 and CDR2 from the germline V gene are KGHSH and LQKENI. The CDR3 sequence is CASSRDRGGTEAFF. The CDR3 region has the DNA TGTGCCAGCTCACGAGACAGGGGGGGCACTGAAGCTTTCTTT.

This clone was observed a few times. The chain joins TRBV5-1 to TRBJ2-5, with 7 bases fitting TRBD1. Germline CDR1 and CDR2: SGHRS and YFSETQ. This CDR3 spans 16 amino acids. With 0 bases clipped from V and 3 bases from J, the junction kept 8 bases outside the gene matches. In DNA form, the CDR3 reads TGCGCCAGCAGCTTGGGCAGGGGGACACCTGAAGAGACCCAGTACTTC. It codes for CASSLGRGTPEETQYF.